This TCR beta chain comes out of a study of shared clonotypes between healthy human individuals. Produced via immunoSEQ multiplex PCR; TCRdb's table is partial and in-frame only. There are a few million clones in the sample; around nine tenths occur only once, and roughly 0.13% lies in the top ten. Germline V gene lookup returns CDR1 LNHDA and CDR2 SQIVND (reference sequence). Trimming removed 5 bases at V and 3 bases at J, with 14 bases between. This CDR3 comprises 15 residues. This rearrangement joins TRBV19 to TRBJ1-5, with D unclear. This sequence was found in a man in his late teens or twenties in good health. The source material was naive CD4+ T cells sorted from blood. Subset reported: CD45RA+ positively selected. CDR3 residues: CASSLLPRFNQPQHF. The CDR3 bases are TGTGCCAGTAGTCTCCTCCCCAGATTCAATCAGCCCCAGCATTTT.